A selection of T cell receptor beta chains follows, all from one sample in a study of T cell changes during pregnancy in multiple sclerosis. Profiling relied on immunoSEQ multiplex PCR, and the TCRdb table lists in-frame clones only, not all of them. Here the sample spans 39,000 or so clones, 90% to 95% being singletons. The sample here was CD8+ T cells from peripheral blood mononuclear cells, taken in the third trimester of pregnancy. All receptors derive from a female donor with multiple sclerosis, enrolled in a pregnancy study. The CDR3 runs from the conserved cysteine through the conserved F or W. A D gene is named only where the DNA matches it firmly. Clone size is shown for a subset of rows, as once, few, many or a class of expanded clone.

J	V	D	length	size	DNA	CDR3
TRBJ1-1	TRBV27	TRBD1	15	NA	TGTGCCAGCAGTTTATCAGGGGGCGTCGGCACTGAAGCTTTCTTT	CASSLSGGVGTEAFF
TRBJ2-1	TRBV7-8	TRBD2	14	NA	TGTGCCAGCAGCTTACTAGCGGAGACAAATGAGCAGTTCTTC	CASSLLAETNEQFF
TRBJ2-5	TRBV2	TRBD1	14	NA	TGTGCCAGCACCATGGGACAGAGGCTAGAGACCCAGTACTTC	CASTMGQRLETQYF
TRBJ1-1	TRBV10-3	NA	14	NA	TGTGCCATCAGGGGGGCGGGCCCGAACACTGAAGCTTTCTTT	CAIRGAGPNTEAFF
TRBJ2-3	TRBV27	NA	14	NA	TGTGCCAGCGCCATCAGCGGTAGCACAGATACGCAGTATTTT	CASAISGSTDTQYF
TRBJ2-5	TRBV27	TRBD2	14	NA	TGTGCCAGCAGTTTCGGGGGGAACCAAGAGACCCAGTACTTC	CASSFGGNQETQYF
TRBJ2-7	TRBV14	NA	12	NA	TGTGCCAGCAGCCACGGTGGGGGGGAGCAGTACTTC	CASSHGGGEQYF
TRBJ1-2	TRBV7-9	NA	15	NA	TGTGCCAGCAGCTTAGATGAGGGTATGAGCGATGGCTACACCTTC	CASSLDEGMSDGYTF
TRBJ2-7	TRBV6-1	TRBD2	15	NA	TGTGCCAGCAGTGAAGCTAGCGGGAGGATAAGGGAGCAGTACTTC	CASSEASGRIREQYF
TRBJ2-7	TRBV7-2	TRBD1	15	NA	TGTGCCAGCAGCTTATCGGGGACAGGGGGCTACGAGCAGTACTTC	CASSLSGTGGYEQYF
TRBJ2-5	TRBV29-1	TRBD2	13	NA	TGCAGCGTTGAGCAGGGCGGGGGAGAGACCCAGTACTTC	CSVEQGGGETQYF
TRBJ2-5	TRBV11-2	NA	15	NA	TGTGCCAGCAGCCCGTGGGGCAAACCCCAAGAGACCCAGTACTTC	CASSPWGKPQETQYF
TRBJ2-1	TRBV19	TRBD2	17	NA	TGTGCCAGTAGTATTGCTTCAGCGGGAGATCTCCACAATGAGCAGTTCTTC	CASSIASAGDLHNEQFF
TRBJ1-5	TRBV5-1	NA	13	NA	TGCGCCAGCAGCCTGGGAGGAGGTCAGCCCCAGCATTTT	CASSLGGGQPQHF
TRBJ2-1	TRBV19	NA	12	NA	TGTGCCAGTAGCCCTTCCGGGACAGAGCAGTTCTTC	CASSPSGTEQFF
TRBJ2-5	TRBV29-1	NA	15	once	TGCAGCGTTGAGAGACACCTTCCCCCCCCAGAGACCCAGTACTTC	CSVERHLPPPETQYF
TRBJ2-5	TRBV4-1	TRBD1	15	NA	TGCGCCAGCAGCCAAATTCCGGGACAGCAAGAGACCCAGTACTTC	CASSQIPGQQETQYF
TRBJ2-1	TRBV27	TRBD2	16	NA	TGTGCCAGCAGTTTGGCCCCTAGCGGGAGGTGGAATGAGCAGTTCTTC	CASSLAPSGRWNEQFF
TRBJ2-5	TRBV28	NA	16	NA	TGTGCCAGCAGCCTGGGCCAGTCTCTAAGGGGGGAGACCCAGTACTTC	CASSLGQSLRGETQYF
TRBJ2-2	TRBV7-6	NA	14	few	TGTGCCAGCAGCCCTACATCGACAGTCGGGGAGCTGTTTTTT	CASSPTSTVGELFF
TRBJ2-3	TRBV4-1	TRBD1	13	NA	TGCGCCAGCAGCCCGACAGGGTCGGATACGCAGTATTTT	CASSPTGSDTQYF
TRBJ2-7	TRBV5-5	NA	13	NA	TGTGCCAGCAGCTTCGAGCGAGCCTACGAGCAGTACTTC	CASSFERAYEQYF
TRBJ1-4	TRBV5-4	NA	13	NA	TGTGCCAGCAGCTTTCGGGATAATGAAAAACTGTTTTTT	CASSFRDNEKLFF
TRBJ2-1	TRBV11-2	TRBD1	14	NA	TGTGCCAGCAGCCCGGGACAGGGGGTCGATGAGCAGTTCTTC	CASSPGQGVDEQFF
TRBJ1-2	TRBV9	NA	16	NA	TGTGCCAGCAGCGCAGAAACACAGGTTCGCAACTATGGCTACACCTTC	CASSAETQVRNYGYTF
TRBJ2-7	TRBV4-1	NA	14	NA	TGCGCCAGCAGCCAGGAAGAACAGGTTCACGAGCAGTACTTC	CASSQEEQVHEQYF
TRBJ2-7	TRBV6-6	TRBD1	14	NA	TGTGCCAGCAGCTTGGACAGGGGTTCGGACGAGCAGTACTTC	CASSLDRGSDEQYF
TRBJ2-7	TRBV19	NA	13	NA	TGTGCCAGTAGTAGCTACGACGGAGTGGAGCAGTACTTC	CASSSYDGVEQYF
TRBJ2-2	TRBV19	NA	12	NA	TGTGCCAGTAGGGAGCTTGGCGGGGAGCTGTTTTTT	CASRELGGELFF
TRBJ1-5	TRBV25-1	TRBD1	14	NA	TGTGCCAGCAGAGACACAGGGGAAACTCAGCCCCAGCATTTT	CASRDTGETQPQHF
TRBJ1-1	TRBV19	TRBD1	15	once	TGTGCCAGTAGTACGTCAGGGGGCTTGGTCACTGAAGCTTTCTTT	CASSTSGGLVTEAFF
TRBJ2-7	TRBV14	TRBD1	16	NA	TGTGCCAGCAGCCAAGATAGCACAGGGGTTTCCTACGAGCAGTACTTC	CASSQDSTGVSYEQYF
TRBJ1-1	TRBV2	NA	14	few	TGTGCCAGCATTGACCTGGGAGGGACACCTGAAGCTTTCTTT	CASIDLGGTPEAFF
TRBJ2-7	TRBV28	TRBD2	15	NA	TGTGCCAGCAGTGCCCGCCCTAGCGGGAGCTACGAGCAGTACTTC	CASSARPSGSYEQYF
TRBJ2-1	TRBV7-2	NA	13	NA	TGTGCCAGCAGCAAGCCCTCCTACAATGAGCAGTTCTTC	CASSKPSYNEQFF
TRBJ2-5	TRBV18	NA	16	NA	TGTGCCAGCTCACCACGGAGGGCTATCGGCCAAGAGACCCAGTACTTC	CASSPRRAIGQETQYF
TRBJ2-7	TRBV7-9	NA	16	NA	TGTGCCAGCAGCTTAGGTAGCGGAATTTTCTCCTACGAGCAGTACTTC	CASSLGSGIFSYEQYF
TRBJ2-3	TRBV2	TRBD2	17	NA	TGTGCCAGCAGTGAGTCCCTAGCGGCGGGGGGCGCAGATACGCAGTATTTT	CASSESLAAGGADTQYF
TRBJ2-1	TRBV25-1	NA	18	NA	TGTGCCAGCAGTGAAGGTGGTTGGGGACACAGCTCCTACAATGAGCAGTTCTTC	CASSEGGWGHSSYNEQFF
TRBJ2-2	TRBV5-6	TRBD2	16	NA	TGTGCCAGCAGCTGGGGGACTAGCTCTTCGGCCGGGGAGCTGTTTTTT	CASSWGTSSSAGELFF
TRBJ1-1	TRBV7-2	TRBD1	15	NA	TGTGCCAGCAGCTTAAGGAACAGGGGAAATACTGAAGCTTTCTTT	CASSLRNRGNTEAFF
TRBJ2-7	TRBV15	TRBD1	18	NA	TGTGCCACCAGCGGTGGGGACAGGGCTGGCGGGAGTCCCTACGAGCAGTACTTC	CATSGGDRAGGSPYEQYF
TRBJ1-1	TRBV5-1	NA	13	medium-sized	TGCGCCAGCAGCCATGTCATGAACACTGAAGCTTTCTTT	CASSHVMNTEAFF
TRBJ2-5	TRBV11-1	NA	14	NA	TGTGCCAGCAGCTCACAGGGAAATGATGAGACCCAGTACTTC	CASSSQGNDETQYF
TRBJ2-1	TRBV25-1	TRBD1	16	once	TGTGCCAGCAGTGATCTACAGGGGGAATCCTACAATGAGCAGTTCTTC	CASSDLQGESYNEQFF
TRBJ2-3	TRBV27	NA	15	once	TGTGCCAGCAGTTTGGGGGGAAGTTTAAGAGATACGCAGTATTTT	CASSLGGSLRDTQYF
TRBJ2-7	TRBV27	TRBD2	14	NA	TGTGCCAGCAGTTACGGACTAGCGGGAGACGAGCAGTACTTC	CASSYGLAGDEQYF
TRBJ2-7	TRBV5-1	TRBD2	17	NA	TGCGCCAGCAGGGGACTAGCGGGTGAAGAGAGCTCCTACGAGCAGTACTTC	CASRGLAGEESSYEQYF
TRBJ1-3	TRBV13	NA	17	NA	TGTGCCAGCAGCTTAGCCTTGGTGGGGCTGGAAGGAAACACCATATATTTT	CASSLALVGLEGNTIYF
TRBJ2-1	TRBV27	NA	15	NA	TGTGCCAGCAGACTTTCCAGAGGGATGGCCAATGAGCAGTTCTTC	CASRLSRGMANEQFF
TRBJ2-1	TRBV19	NA	13	NA	TGTGCCAGTAGTGCGGTACAGGGTGATGAGCAGTTCTTC	CASSAVQGDEQFF
TRBJ2-5	TRBV2	NA	15	NA	TGTGCCAGCAGTGAAGACCTCGGACTGCAAGAGACCCAGTACTTC	CASSEDLGLQETQYF
TRBJ2-7	TRBV14	NA	13	NA	TGTGCCAGCAGCCAAGCTACGGTCTACGAGCAGTACTTC	CASSQATVYEQYF
TRBJ2-1	TRBV2	TRBD2	17	NA	TGTGCCAGCAGTGAAGCCCTCGGACTAGCGGGAGGGAATGAGCAGTTCTTC	CASSEALGLAGGNEQFF
TRBJ1-1	TRBV4-1	TRBD1	15	NA	TGCGCCAGCACCCTAGGGACAGGGGAGGGGACTGAAGCTTTCTTT	CASTLGTGEGTEAFF
TRBJ2-1	TRBV4-1	TRBD2	14	NA	TGCGCCAGCAGCCAAGGGACTAGGTACAATGAGCAGTTCTTC	CASSQGTRYNEQFF
TRBJ1-1	TRBV6-5	NA	15	NA	TGTGCCAGCAGTTACTCTGTATTGTGGAACACTGAAGCTTTCTTT	CASSYSVLWNTEAFF
TRBJ2-2	TRBV13	TRBD2	16	NA	TGTGCCAGCAGCTATACTAGCGGGGGGGACACCGGGGAGCTGTTTTTT	CASSYTSGGDTGELFF
TRBJ1-2	TRBV2	NA	14	NA	TGTGCCAGCAAAGTGGACTCAGCTAACTATGGCTACACCTTC	CASKVDSANYGYTF